A selection of T cell receptor beta chains follows, all from one sample in a study of CD8+ T cells in alopecia areata. The assay was immunoSEQ multiplex PCR, and TCRdb's table has in-frame clones only and misses some. The sample records around 180,000 clones, approximately 61% being singletons. The specimen was CD4+ T cells sorted from blood, collected at week 24, from a patient treated with tofacitinib. These receptors all come from a human donor with alopecia areata. CDR3s include the opening cysteine and the closing phenylalanine or tryptophan. For some rows the clone size is stated as once, few or many, or as a class when expanded; others skip it.

cdr3_aa clone_size j_call v_call
CASSLPGSYGYTF . TRBJ1-2 TRBV5-1
CASRLGAHQGETQYF . TRBJ2-5 TRBV7-2
CSTAGGLNTEAFF . TRBJ1-1 TRBV29-1
CSVVADRPYEQYF . TRBJ2-7 TRBV29-1
CSAQTGETQYF few TRBJ2-5 TRBV20-1
CSVESRGREQFF . TRBJ2-1 TRBV29-1
CASSIRIRRGGSTDTQYF few TRBJ2-3 TRBV19
CSVVGQENSYEQYF . TRBJ2-7 TRBV29-1
CASSQAQGNTEAFF . TRBJ1-1 TRBV4-1
CASRTNLNTEAFF . TRBJ1-1 TRBV27
CSVWLGDTQYF . TRBJ2-3 TRBV29-1
CASSQDPQSSRSYGYTF . TRBJ1-2 TRBV4-3
CATEPGTSGDNEQFF . TRBJ2-1 TRBV5-1
CASSLTGGMGNSPLHF . TRBJ1-6 TRBV5-1
CASSQADRVLRSPLHF . TRBJ1-6 TRBV5-6
CASSYRLARQETQYF few TRBJ2-5 TRBV7-8
CASSQGTGLEAFF . TRBJ1-1 TRBV5-1
CSVDSSYNEQFF few TRBJ2-1 TRBV29-1
CASSPRRAGQGAADTQYF . TRBJ2-3 TRBV27
CAWSVRGGLTDTQYF . TRBJ2-3 TRBV30
CASSKAGAADTQYF . TRBJ2-3 TRBV6-4
CASSLTLQGVLYF few TRBJ2-4 TRBV6-4
CASQQGGSYGYTF few TRBJ1-2 TRBV6-5
CASSGSRQETQYF . TRBJ2-5 TRBV9
CASGRWGDNSPLHF . TRBJ1-6 TRBV6-1
CASSQRSGTTYEQYF . TRBJ2-7 TRBV4-3
CAWSPGKWARVNQPQHF . TRBJ1-5 TRBV30
CASGLVSSGGFQETQYF . TRBJ2-5 TRBV12-5
CSAAGRDVAFF few TRBJ1-1 TRBV29-1
CASSREAQGAYNEQFF . TRBJ2-1 TRBV5-1
CASSSGLHGDTQYF many TRBJ2-3 TRBV7-2
CASSLLPGTGVTDTQYF . TRBJ2-3 TRBV9
CASSFTGNQPQHF . TRBJ1-5 TRBV27
CASSQDIGQPQHF few TRBJ1-5 TRBV4-3
CASSSNRELGEQYF . TRBJ2-7 TRBV5-4
CASSNPRQGGGQYF . TRBJ2-7 TRBV7-6
CASSLKFPNTEAFF . TRBJ1-1 TRBV5-1
CASSISTTHNEQFF . TRBJ2-1 TRBV25-1
CATLTGGNYGYTF . TRBJ1-2 TRBV2
CASSLSEGGGDTQYF few TRBJ2-3 TRBV4-3
CASSYSSFTETQYF few TRBJ2-5 TRBV6-6
CSVDGASGGDYEQYF . TRBJ2-7 TRBV29-1
CASTASPGGLANSPLHF . TRBJ1-6 TRBV7-2
CASSPRQTGELFF . TRBJ2-2 TRBV5-1
CSAQRNEQFF . TRBJ2-1 TRBV29-1